This T cell receptor beta chain was observed in a study of OX40 agonist ivuxolimab in advanced cancers. Study summary: Checkpoint inhibitors had been given previously to roughly 36% of patients. In three patients, partial responses were observed, one with hepatocellular carcinoma and two with cutaneous melanoma.

Study findings and constraints: Nonresponders, in some cases, also had low normalized T-cell clonal expansion. Compared with others, partial responders at 0.1-3.0 mg/kg displayed clonal expansion among the lowest.

Trimming cost V 4 bases and J 3 bases, with 7 bases left between them. The CDR3 runs 12 residues. The germline CDR1 and CDR2 sequences are SGHTA and FQGNSA. Profiled with immunoSEQ multiplex PCR; TCRdb holds only in-frame clones, not every one. The sample records 65,000 to 95,000 clones, 88% being singletons. Worth noting for this clone: Its antigen is not known.

V is TRBV7-2 and J is TRBJ2-7; D is unclear. The sequence was collected from an adult with an advanced solid tumor such as melanoma, head and neck, liver or kidney cancer. The specimen was CD4+ or CD8+ T cells sorted from blood, collected in a trial of the OX40 agonist ivuxolimab. CDR3 loop: CASSSFHYEQYF. DNA for the CDR3: TGTGCCAGCAGCTCGTTCCACTACGAGCAGTACTTC.